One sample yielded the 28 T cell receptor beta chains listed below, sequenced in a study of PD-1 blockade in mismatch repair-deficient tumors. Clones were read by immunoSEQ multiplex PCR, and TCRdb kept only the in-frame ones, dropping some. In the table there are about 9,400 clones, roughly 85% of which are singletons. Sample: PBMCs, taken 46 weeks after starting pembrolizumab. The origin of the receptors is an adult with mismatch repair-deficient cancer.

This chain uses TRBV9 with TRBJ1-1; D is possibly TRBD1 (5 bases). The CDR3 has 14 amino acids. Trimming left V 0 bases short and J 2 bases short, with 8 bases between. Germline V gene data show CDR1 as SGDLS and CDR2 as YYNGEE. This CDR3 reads CASSVGGANTEAFF. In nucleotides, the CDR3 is TGTGCCAGCAGCGTAGGGGGCGCAAACACTGAAGCTTTCTTT. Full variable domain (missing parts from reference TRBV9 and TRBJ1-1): DSGVTQTPKHLITATGQRVTLRCSPRSGDLSVYWYQQSLDQGLQFLIQYYNGEERAKGNILERFSAQQFPDLHSELNLSSLELGDSALYFCASSVGGANTEAFFGQGTRLTVV.

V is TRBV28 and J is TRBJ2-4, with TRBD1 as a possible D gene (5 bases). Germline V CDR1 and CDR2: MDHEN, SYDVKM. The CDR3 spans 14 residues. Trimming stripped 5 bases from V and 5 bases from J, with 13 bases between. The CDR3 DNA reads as TGTGCCAGCAGTAGGGTAGGGGCTGAAAACATTCAGTACTTC. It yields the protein CASSRVGAENIQYF.

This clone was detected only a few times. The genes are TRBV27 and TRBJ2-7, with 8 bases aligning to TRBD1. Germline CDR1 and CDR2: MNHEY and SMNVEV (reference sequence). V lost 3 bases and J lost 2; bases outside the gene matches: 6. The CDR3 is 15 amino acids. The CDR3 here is CASSFSDRATYEQYF. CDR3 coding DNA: TGTGCCAGCAGTTTTTCGGACAGGGCTACCTACGAGCAGTACTTC.

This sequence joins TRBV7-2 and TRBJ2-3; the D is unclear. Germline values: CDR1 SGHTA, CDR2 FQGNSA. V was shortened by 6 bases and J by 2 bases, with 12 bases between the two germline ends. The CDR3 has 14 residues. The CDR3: CASSQMASTDTQYF. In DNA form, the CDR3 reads TGTGCCAGCAGTCAGATGGCTTCCACAGATACGCAGTATTTT.

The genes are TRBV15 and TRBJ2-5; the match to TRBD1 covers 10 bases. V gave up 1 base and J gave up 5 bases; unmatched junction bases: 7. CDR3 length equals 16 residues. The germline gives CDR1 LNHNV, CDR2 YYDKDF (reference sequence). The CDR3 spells CATSRVLGTGEETQYF. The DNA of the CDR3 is TGTGCCACCAGCAGAGTGTTAGGGACAGGGGAGGAGACCCAGTACTTC.

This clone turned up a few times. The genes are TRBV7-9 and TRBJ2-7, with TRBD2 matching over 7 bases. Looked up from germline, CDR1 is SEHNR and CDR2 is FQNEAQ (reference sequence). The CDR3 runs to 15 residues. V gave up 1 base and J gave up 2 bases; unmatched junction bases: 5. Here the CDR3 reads CASSLVSGRTYEQYF. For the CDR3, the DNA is TGTGCCAGCAGCTTAGTCTCCGGGAGGACCTACGAGCAGTACTTC.

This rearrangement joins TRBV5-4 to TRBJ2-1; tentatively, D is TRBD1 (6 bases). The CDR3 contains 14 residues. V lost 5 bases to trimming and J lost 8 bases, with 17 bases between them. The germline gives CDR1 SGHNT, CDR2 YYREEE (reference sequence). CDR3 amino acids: CASRMRGWLDEQFF. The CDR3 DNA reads TGTGCCAGCAGGATGAGGGGGTGGCTTGATGAGCAGTTCTTC.

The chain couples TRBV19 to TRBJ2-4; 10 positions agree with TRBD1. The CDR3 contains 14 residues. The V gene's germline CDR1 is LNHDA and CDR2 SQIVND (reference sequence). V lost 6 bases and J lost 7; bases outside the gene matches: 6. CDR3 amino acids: CASSQDRGLNIQYF. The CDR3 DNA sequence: TGTGCCAGTAGCCAGGACAGGGGGTTGAACATTCAGTACTTC.

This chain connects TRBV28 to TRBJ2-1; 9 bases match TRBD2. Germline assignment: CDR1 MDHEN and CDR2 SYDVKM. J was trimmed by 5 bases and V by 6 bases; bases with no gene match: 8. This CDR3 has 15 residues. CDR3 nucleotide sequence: TGTGCCAGCAGCCACCATAGCGGGGGTAACAATGAGCAGTTCTTC. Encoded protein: CASSHHSGGNNEQFF.

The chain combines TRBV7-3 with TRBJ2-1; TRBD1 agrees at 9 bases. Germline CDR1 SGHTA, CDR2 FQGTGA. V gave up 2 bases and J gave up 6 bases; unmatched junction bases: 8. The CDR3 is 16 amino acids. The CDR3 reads CASSLVRTGVRNEQFF. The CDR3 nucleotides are TGTGCCAGCAGCTTAGTGAGGACAGGGGTCCGCAATGAGCAGTTCTTC.

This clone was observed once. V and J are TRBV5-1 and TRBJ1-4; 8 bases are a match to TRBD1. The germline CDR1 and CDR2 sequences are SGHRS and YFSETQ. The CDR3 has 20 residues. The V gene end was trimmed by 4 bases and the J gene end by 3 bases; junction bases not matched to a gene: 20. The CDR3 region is CASSPDPSFGRGRANEKLFF. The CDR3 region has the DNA TGCGCCAGCAGCCCAGATCCTTCATTCGGCAGGGGGCGGGCTAATGAAAAACTGTTTTTT.

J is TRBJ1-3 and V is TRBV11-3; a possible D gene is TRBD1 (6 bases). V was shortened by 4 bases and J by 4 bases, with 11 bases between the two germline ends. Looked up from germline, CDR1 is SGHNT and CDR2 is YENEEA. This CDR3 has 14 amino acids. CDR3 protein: CASSWGQSGNTIYF. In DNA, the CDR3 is TGTGCCAGCAGCTGGGGACAATCGGGAAACACCATATATTTT. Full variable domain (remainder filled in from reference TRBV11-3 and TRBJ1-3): EAGVVQSPRYKIIEKKQPVAFWCNPISGHNTLYWYLQNLGQGPELLIRYENEEAVDDSQLPKDRFSAERLKGVDSTLKIQPAELGDSAVYLCASSWGQSGNTIYFGEGSWLTVV.

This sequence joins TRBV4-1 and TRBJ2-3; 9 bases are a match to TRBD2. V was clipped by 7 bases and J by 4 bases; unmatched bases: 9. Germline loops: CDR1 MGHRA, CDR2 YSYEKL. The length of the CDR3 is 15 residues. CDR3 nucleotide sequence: TGCGCCAGCACAAAAAGCACTAGCGGGTCAGATACGCAGTATTTT. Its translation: CASTKSTSGSDTQYF.

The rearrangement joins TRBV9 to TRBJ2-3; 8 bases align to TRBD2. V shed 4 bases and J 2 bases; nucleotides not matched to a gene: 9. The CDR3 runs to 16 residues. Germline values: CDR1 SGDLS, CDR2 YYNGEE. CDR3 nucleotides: TGTGCCAGCAGCCCCTTCGTGCGGGAGGCCACAGATACGCAGTATTTT. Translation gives CASSPFVREATDTQYF.

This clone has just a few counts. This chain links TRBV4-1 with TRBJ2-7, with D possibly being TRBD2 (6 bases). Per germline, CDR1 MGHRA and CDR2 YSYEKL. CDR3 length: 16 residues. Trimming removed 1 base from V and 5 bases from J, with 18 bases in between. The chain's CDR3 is CASSQVPGSMVNEQYF. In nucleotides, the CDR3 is TGCGCCAGCAGCCAAGTTCCCGGGAGCATGGTTAACGAGCAGTACTTC.

CDR3 DNA sequence: TGTGCCAGCAGGTATAGCGGTGTTGCCTACGAGCAGTACTTC. Its translation: CASRYSGVAYEQYF. This chain links TRBV2 with TRBJ2-7, with D possibly TRBD2 on 6 matching bases. This CDR3 region has 14 residues. CDR1 SNHLY and CDR2 FYNNEI come from the germline V gene. The V end was cut by 6 bases, the J end by 2 bases, with 14 bases between.

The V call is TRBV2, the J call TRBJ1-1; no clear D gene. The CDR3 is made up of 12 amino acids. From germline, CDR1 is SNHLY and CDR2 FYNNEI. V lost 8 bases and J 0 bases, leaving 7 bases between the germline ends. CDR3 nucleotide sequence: TGTGCCAGCGAACAGCTGAACACTGAAGCTTTCTTT. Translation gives CASEQLNTEAFF. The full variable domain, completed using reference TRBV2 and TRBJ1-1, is EPEVTQTPSHQVTQMGQEVILRCVPISNHLYFYWYRQILGQKVEFLVSFYNNEISEKSEIFDDQFSVERPDGSNFTLKIRSTKLEDSAMYFCASEQLNTEAFFGQGTRLTVV.

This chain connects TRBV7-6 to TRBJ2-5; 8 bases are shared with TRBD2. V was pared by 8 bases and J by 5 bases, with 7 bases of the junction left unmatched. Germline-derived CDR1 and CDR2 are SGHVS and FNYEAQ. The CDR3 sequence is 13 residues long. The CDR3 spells CASEREPGETQYF. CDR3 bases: TGTGCCAGCGAGCGGGAGCCTGGGGAGACCCAGTACTTC.

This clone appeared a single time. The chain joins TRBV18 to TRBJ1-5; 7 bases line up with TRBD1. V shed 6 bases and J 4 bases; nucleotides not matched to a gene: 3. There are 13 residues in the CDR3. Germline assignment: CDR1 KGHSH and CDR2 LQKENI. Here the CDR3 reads CASSGQRNQPQHF. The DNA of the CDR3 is TGTGCCAGCTCGGGACAGAGAAATCAGCCCCAGCATTTT.

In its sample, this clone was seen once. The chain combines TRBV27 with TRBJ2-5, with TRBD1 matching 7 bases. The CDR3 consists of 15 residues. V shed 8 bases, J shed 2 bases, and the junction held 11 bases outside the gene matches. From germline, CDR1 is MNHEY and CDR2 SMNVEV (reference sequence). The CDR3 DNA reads TGTGCCAGCCGAGTCTCGACAGGGCGGCAAGAGACCCAGTACTTC. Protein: CASRVSTGRQETQYF.

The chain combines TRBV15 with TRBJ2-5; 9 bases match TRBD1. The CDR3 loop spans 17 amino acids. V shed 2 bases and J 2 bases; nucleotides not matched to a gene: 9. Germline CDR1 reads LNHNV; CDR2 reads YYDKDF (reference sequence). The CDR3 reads CATSRPGTGWGQETQYF. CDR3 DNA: TGTGCCACCAGCAGACCCGGGACAGGGTGGGGGCAAGAGACCCAGTACTTC.

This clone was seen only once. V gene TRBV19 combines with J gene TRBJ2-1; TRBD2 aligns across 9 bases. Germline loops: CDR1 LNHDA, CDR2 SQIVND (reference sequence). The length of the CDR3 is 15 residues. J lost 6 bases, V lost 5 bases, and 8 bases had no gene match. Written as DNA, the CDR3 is TGTGCCAGTAGTGATAGCGGGAGAAAGTCCAATGAGCAGTTCTTC. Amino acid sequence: CASSDSGRKSNEQFF.

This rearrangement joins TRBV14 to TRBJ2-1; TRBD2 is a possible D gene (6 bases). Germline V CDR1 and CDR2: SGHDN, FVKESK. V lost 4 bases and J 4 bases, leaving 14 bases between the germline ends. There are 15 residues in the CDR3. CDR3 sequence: CASSPAGLIYNEQFF. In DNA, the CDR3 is TGTGCCAGCAGCCCGGCGGGACTCATATACAATGAGCAGTTCTTC.

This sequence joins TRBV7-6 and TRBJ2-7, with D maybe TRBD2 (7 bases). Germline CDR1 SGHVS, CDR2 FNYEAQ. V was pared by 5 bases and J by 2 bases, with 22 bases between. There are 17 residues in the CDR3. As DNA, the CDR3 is TGTGCCAGCAGCACATTTTTGGGGGGGGGCGCCACCTACGAGCAGTACTTC. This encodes CASSTFLGGGATYEQYF.

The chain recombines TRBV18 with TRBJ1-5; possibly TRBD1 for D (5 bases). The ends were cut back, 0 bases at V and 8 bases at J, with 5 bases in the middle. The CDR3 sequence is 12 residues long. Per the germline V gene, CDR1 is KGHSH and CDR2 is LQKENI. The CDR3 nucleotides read TGTGCCAGCTCACCACCAGGGGAGCCCCAGCATTTT. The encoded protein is CASSPPGEPQHF. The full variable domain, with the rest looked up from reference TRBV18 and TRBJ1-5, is NAGVMQNPRHLVRRRGQEARLRCSPMKGHSHVYWYRQLPEEGLKFMVYLQKENIIDESGMPKERFSAEFPKEGPSILRIQQVVRGDSAAYFCASSPPGEPQHFGDGTRLSIL.

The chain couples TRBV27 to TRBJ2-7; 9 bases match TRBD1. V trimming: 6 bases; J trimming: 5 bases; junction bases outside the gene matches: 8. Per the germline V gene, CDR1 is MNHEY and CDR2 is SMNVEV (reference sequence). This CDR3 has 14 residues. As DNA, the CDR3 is TGTGCCAGCAGGACGACAGGGGGGAACAACGAGCAGTACTTC. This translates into CASRTTGGNNEQYF.

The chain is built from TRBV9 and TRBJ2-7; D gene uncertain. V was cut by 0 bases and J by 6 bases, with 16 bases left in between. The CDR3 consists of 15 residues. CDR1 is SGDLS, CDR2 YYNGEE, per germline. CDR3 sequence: CASSVGPTAPGEQYF. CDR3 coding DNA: TGTGCCAGCAGCGTAGGCCCCACTGCCCCCGGCGAGCAGTACTTC.

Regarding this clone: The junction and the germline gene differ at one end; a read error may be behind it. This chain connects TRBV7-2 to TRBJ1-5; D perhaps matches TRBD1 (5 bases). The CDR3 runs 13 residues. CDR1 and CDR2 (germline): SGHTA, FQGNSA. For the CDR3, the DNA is TGTGCCAGCACCTTACAGGACCAGGGGCCCCAGCATTTT. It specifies CASTLQDQGPQHF.